Listed here are 19 T cell receptor beta chains from one sample, sequenced in a study of T cell responses to AZD1222 COVID-19 vaccine. Profiling relied on immunoSEQ multiplex PCR, and the TCRdb table lists in-frame clones only, not all of them. The sample carries over 65,000 clones, about 90% recorded once. The starting material was peripheral blood, obtained 28 days after the second AZD1222 dose. Every receptor here comes from an adult who received the AZD1222 COVID-19 vaccine.

The rearrangement links TRBV5-1 to TRBJ2-2; tentatively, D is TRBD1 (5 bases). The germline CDR1 and CDR2 sequences are SGHRS and YFSETQ. Trimming cost V 4 bases and J 0 bases, with 7 bases left between them. The CDR3 contains 14 residues. In DNA, the CDR3 is TGCGCCAGCAGCATGACAGCGAACACCGGGGAGCTGTTTTTT. Translation gives CASSMTANTGELFF.

The chain employs TRBV5-4 and TRBJ1-5; D gene unclear. CDR3 length equals 17 residues. V gave up 0 bases and J gave up 0 bases, with 13 bases separating them. Germline V gene lookup returns CDR1 SGHNT and CDR2 YYREEE (reference sequence). DNA of the CDR3: TGTGCCAGCAGCTTGGAGCGGGGAGATCTTAGCAATCAGCCCCAGCATTTT. Translation: CASSLERGDLSNQPQHF. Full variable domain (rest looked up from reference TRBV5-4 and TRBJ1-5): ETGVTQSPTHLIKTRGQQVTLRCSSQSGHNTVSWYQQALGQGPQFIFQYYREEENGRGNFPPRFSGLQFPNYSSELNVNALELDDSALYLCASSLERGDLSNQPQHFGDGTRLSIL.

The chain is built from TRBV6-5 and TRBJ2-2, with 7 bases matching TRBD2. Germline loops: CDR1 MNHEY, CDR2 SVGAGI. With V trimmed by 8 bases and J by 4 bases, 4 bases remained unmatched. The CDR3 sequence is 13 residues long. For the CDR3, the DNA is TGTGCCAGCGAATGGGGGGGCACCGGGGAGCTGTTTTTT. This encodes CASEWGGTGELFF.

The chain employs TRBV4-2 and TRBJ2-3, with 14 nucleotides matching TRBD2. Trimming at V came to 1 base and at J to 6 bases, leaving 3 bases not matched to a gene. CDR3 size: 16 residues. The V gene's germline CDR1 is LGHNA and CDR2 YNFKEQ. The CDR3 sequence: CASSQGLAGGPDTQYF. In DNA, the CDR3 is TGTGCCAGCAGCCAAGGACTAGCGGGAGGGCCGGATACGCAGTATTTT.

The chain combines TRBV9 with TRBJ2-7; tentative D call: TRBD2 (5 bases). CDR3 length: 14 residues. Germline CDR1 is SGDLS and CDR2 is YYNGEE. Trimming took off 0 bases at V and 2 bases at J, with 9 bases between the two ends. The CDR3 sequence: CASSVDPAAYEQYF. The CDR3 DNA is TGTGCCAGCAGCGTAGATCCAGCGGCCTACGAGCAGTACTTC.

The V and J genes are TRBV7-9 and TRBJ1-3; 8 bases fit TRBD1. Germline V lookup: CDR1 SEHNR, CDR2 FQNEAQ (reference sequence). The CDR3 covers 15 residues. V gave up 2 bases and J gave up 7 bases; unmatched junction bases: 7. In DNA form, the CDR3 reads TGTGCCAGCAGCTTAAGGACAGGGAGAGGTAACACCATATATTTT. Translation: CASSLRTGRGNTIYF.

The rearrangement joins TRBV18 to TRBJ1-5; TRBD1 is a possible D gene (5 bases). Germline loops: CDR1 KGHSH, CDR2 LQKENI. V lost 8 bases and J 4 bases, leaving 12 bases between the germline ends. The CDR3 extends over 13 amino acids. The CDR3 DNA is TGTGCCAGCCGCCCGGGGGGTAATCAGCCCCAGCATTTT. This gives the protein CASRPGGNQPQHF. Full variable domain (missing parts from reference TRBV18 and TRBJ1-5): NAGVMQNPRHLVRRRGQEARLRCSPMKGHSHVYWYRQLPEEGLKFMVYLQKENIIDESGMPKERFSAEFPKEGPSILRIQQVVRGDSAAYFCASRPGGNQPQHFGDGTRLSIL.

This chain connects TRBV27 to TRBJ2-1; 7 bases are shared with TRBD1. Germline-derived CDR1 and CDR2 are MNHEY and SMNVEV (reference sequence). The CDR3 loop spans 16 amino acids. V dropped 2 bases and J dropped 2; count of bases not matched to a gene: 6. This CDR3 is CASSLGGQGAYNEQFF. In DNA, the CDR3 is TGTGCCAGCAGTTTAGGGGGTCAGGGGGCCTACAATGAGCAGTTCTTC.

This clone is a singleton in its sample. The J gene is TRBJ2-2, the V gene TRBV18; D is perhaps TRBD2 (6 bases). The CDR3 has 15 amino acids. The V gene's germline CDR1 is KGHSH and CDR2 LQKENI. Trimming removed 2 bases at V and 1 base at J, with 8 bases between. CDR3 sequence: CASSPRRGNTGELFF. DNA of the CDR3: TGTGCCAGCTCACCAAGGAGGGGGAACACCGGGGAGCTGTTTTTT.

This chain joins TRBV18 and TRBJ2-1; D might be TRBD2 (6 bases). The CDR3 runs to 17 residues. V lost 2 bases and J 0 bases, leaving 14 bases between the germline ends. Germline V gene data show CDR1 as KGHSH and CDR2 as LQKENI. The CDR3 nucleotides are TGTGCCAGCTCACCAGGGAAGCCGGGACTCTCCTACAATGAGCAGTTCTTC. Translated: CASSPGKPGLSYNEQFF. Drawing the rest from reference TRBV18 and TRBJ2-1, the complete variable domain is NAGVMQNPRHLVRRRGQEARLRCSPMKGHSHVYWYRQLPEEGLKFMVYLQKENIIDESGMPKERFSAEFPKEGPSILRIQQVVRGDSAAYFCASSPGKPGLSYNEQFFGPGTRLTVL.

The gene calls are TRBV25-1 and TRBJ2-7; a weak D match, TRBD1 (5 bases). Deletions cut 10 bases from V and 0 bases from J, with 10 bases between. The V gene's germline CDR1 is MGHDK and CDR2 SYGVNS. CDR3 length: 12 residues. The CDR3 protein is CATRQGSYEQYF. The DNA for the CDR3 is TGTGCCACCCGTCAGGGCTCCTACGAGCAGTACTTC.

CDR3 residues: CASTAPRVQETQYF. DNA of the CDR3: TGTGCCAGCACCGCCCCTAGAGTCCAAGAGACCCAGTACTTC. J is TRBJ2-5 and V is TRBV2; D gene ambiguous. The CDR3 spans 14 residues. The germline CDR1 and CDR2 sequences are SNHLY and FYNNEI. Trimming removed 7 bases at V and 1 base at J, with 13 bases between. Together with reference TRBV2 and TRBJ2-5, the CDR3 gives the full variable domain: EPEVTQTPSHQVTQMGQEVILRCVPISNHLYFYWYRQILGQKVEFLVSFYNNEISEKSEIFDDQFSVERPDGSNFTLKIRSTKLEDSAMYFCASTAPRVQETQYFGPGTRLLVL.

The chain uses TRBV6-5 and TRBJ2-2; a weak D match, TRBD2 (5 bases). Trimming shortened V by 7 bases and J by 3 bases, and 12 bases separated the two germline ends. The CDR3 sequence is 14 residues long. Per the germline V gene, CDR1 is MNHEY and CDR2 is SVGAGI. CDR3 coding DNA: TGTGCCAGCAAGACGGGAACAGACACCGGGGAGCTGTTTTTT. This translates into CASKTGTDTGELFF.

V is TRBV6-2 or TRBV6-3 and J is TRBJ1-2; perhaps TRBD1 as D (5 bases). This CDR3 region has 14 residues. Trimming took off 5 bases at V and 1 base at J, with 11 bases between the two ends. The V gene's germline CDR1 is MNHEY and CDR2 SVGEGT. CDR3 nucleotides: TGTGCCAGCAGTCGACAGTGGGATAACTATGGCTACACCTTC. Translating it yields CASSRQWDNYGYTF.

The J gene is TRBJ1-1, the V gene TRBV4-1; possibly TRBD1 for D (6 bases). Germline V gives CDR1 MGHRA, CDR2 YSYEKL. CDR3 length: 15 amino acids. Trimming removed 4 bases from V and 5 bases from J, with 17 bases in between. Written as DNA, the CDR3 is TGCGCCAGCAGCCCCCAGGGGTTTGGAGGAACTGAAGCTTTCTTT. Protein sequence: CASSPQGFGGTEAFF.

The table lists this clone with a few counts. The rearrangement joins TRBV7-9 to TRBJ2-1; TRBD1 aligns across 11 bases. The germline V gene encodes CDR1 SEHNR and CDR2 FQNEAQ (reference sequence). The CDR3 runs to 15 residues. V shed 7 bases, J shed 7 bases, and the junction held 9 bases outside the gene matches. This CDR3 reads CASNLGQGVGNEQFF. CDR3 DNA: TGTGCCAGCAACCTGGGACAGGGGGTGGGAAATGAGCAGTTCTTC.

Points on this clone: Additional DNA sequences in this sample encode the identical CDR3. V is TRBV6-2 or TRBV6-3 and J is TRBJ1-2, with D unclear. V lost 2 bases, J lost 5 bases, and 6 bases lay in between. Germline CDR1 reads MNHEY; CDR2 reads SVGEGT. The CDR3 has 12 amino acids. CDR3 region: CASSYGPYGYTF. The DNA for the CDR3 is TGTGCCAGCAGTTACGGACCATATGGCTACACCTTC.

The gene calls are TRBV3-1 (or the pseudogene TRBV3-2) and TRBJ1-1; possibly TRBD1 for D (6 bases). The CDR3 contains 16 residues. CDR1 LGHDT and CDR2 YNNKEL come from the germline V gene (reference sequence). Trimming took off 0 bases at V and 4 bases at J, with 15 bases between the two ends. The CDR3 DNA reads as TGTGCCAGCAGCCAAGATTTCGGGGGCGGGGGCACTGAAGCTTTCTTT. As protein: CASSQDFGGGGTEAFF.

The gene calls are TRBV9 and TRBJ2-5; maybe TRBD2 (5 bases). Germline V gives CDR1 SGDLS, CDR2 YYNGEE. V lost 0 bases and J 5 bases, leaving 11 bases between the germline ends. The CDR3 covers 14 residues. CDR3 nucleotide sequence: TGTGCCAGCAGCGTAGATACGGGAAGGGAGACCCAGTACTTC. This sequence encodes CASSVDTGRETQYF.